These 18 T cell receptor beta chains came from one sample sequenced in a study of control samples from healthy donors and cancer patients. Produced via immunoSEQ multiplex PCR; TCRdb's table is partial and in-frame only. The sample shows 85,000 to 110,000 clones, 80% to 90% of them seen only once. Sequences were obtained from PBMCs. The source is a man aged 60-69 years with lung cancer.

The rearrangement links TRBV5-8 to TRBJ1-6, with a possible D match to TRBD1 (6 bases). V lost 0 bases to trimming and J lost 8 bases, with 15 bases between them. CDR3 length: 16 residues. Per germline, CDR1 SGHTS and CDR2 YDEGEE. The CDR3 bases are TGTGCCAGCAGCTTGGACTGGACAGTCAGCTATTCACCCCTCCACTTT. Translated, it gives CASSLDWTVSYSPLHF.

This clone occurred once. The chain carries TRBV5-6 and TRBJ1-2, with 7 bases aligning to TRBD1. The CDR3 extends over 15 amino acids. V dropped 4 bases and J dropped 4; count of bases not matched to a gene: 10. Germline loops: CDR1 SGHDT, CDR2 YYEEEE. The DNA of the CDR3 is TGTGCCAGCAGCCTGTCGAGGGACAGCATCTATGGCTACACCTTC. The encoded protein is CASSLSRDSIYGYTF.

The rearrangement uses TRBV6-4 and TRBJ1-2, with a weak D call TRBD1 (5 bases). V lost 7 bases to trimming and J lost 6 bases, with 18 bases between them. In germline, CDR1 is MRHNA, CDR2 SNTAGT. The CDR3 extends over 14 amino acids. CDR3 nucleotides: TGTGCCAGCAAATTCGGGGCGAATGAAAATGGCTACACCTTC. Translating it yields CASKFGANENGYTF.

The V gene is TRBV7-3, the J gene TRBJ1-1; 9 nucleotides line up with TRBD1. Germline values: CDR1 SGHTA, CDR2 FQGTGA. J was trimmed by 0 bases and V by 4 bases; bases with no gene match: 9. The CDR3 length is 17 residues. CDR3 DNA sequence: TGTGCCAGCAGCTACTCTCCGGGACAGGGTATGAACACTGAAGCTTTCTTT. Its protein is CASSYSPGQGMNTEAFF.

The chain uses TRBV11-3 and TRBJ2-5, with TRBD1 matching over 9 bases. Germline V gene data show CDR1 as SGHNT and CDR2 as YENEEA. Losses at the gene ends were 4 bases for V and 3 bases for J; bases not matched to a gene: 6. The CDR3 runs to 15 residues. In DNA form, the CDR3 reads TGTGCCAGCAGCTCCGGACAGGGGTGGGAAGAGACCCAGTACTTC. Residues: CASSSGQGWEETQYF.

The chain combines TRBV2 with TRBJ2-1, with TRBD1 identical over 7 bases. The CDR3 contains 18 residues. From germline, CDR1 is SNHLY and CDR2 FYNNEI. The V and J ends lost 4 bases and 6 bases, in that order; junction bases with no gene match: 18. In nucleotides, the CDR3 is TGTGCCAGCAGTGTGCAGGGGGTACCCACAAGGGAATTCAATGAGCAGTTCTTC. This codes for CASSVQGVPTREFNEQFF.

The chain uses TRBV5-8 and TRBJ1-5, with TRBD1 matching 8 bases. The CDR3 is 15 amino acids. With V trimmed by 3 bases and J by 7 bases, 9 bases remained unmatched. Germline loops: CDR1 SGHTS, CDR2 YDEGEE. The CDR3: CASSSGQGIMQPQHF. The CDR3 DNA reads TGTGCCAGCAGCTCAGGACAGGGTATAATGCAGCCCCAGCATTTT.

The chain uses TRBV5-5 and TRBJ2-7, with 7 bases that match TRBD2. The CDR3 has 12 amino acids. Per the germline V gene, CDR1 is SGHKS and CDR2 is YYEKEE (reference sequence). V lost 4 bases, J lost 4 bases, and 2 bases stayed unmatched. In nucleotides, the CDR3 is TGTGCCAGCAGCGGGGGGGATTACGAGCAGTACTTC. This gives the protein CASSGGDYEQYF.

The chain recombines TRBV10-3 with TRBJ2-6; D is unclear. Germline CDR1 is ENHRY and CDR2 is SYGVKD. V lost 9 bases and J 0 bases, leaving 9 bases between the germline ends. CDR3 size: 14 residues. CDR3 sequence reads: CAIQGPSGANVLTF. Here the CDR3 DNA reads TGTGCCATTCAAGGACCCTCTGGGGCCAACGTCCTGACTTTC.

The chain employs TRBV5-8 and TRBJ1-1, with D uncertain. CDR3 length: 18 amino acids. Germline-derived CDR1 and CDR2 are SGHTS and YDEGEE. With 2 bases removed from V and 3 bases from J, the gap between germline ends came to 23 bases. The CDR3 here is CASSFPSIMRVEDTEAFF. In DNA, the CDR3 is TGTGCCAGCAGCTTTCCCTCTATTATGCGGGTAGAGGACACTGAAGCTTTCTTT.

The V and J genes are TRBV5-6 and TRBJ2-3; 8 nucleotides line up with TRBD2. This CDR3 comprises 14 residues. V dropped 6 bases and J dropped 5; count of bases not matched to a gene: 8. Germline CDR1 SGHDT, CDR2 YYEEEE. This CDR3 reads CASNSGTAQDTQYF. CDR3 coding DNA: TGTGCCAGCAATAGCGGGACCGCACAAGATACGCAGTATTTT.

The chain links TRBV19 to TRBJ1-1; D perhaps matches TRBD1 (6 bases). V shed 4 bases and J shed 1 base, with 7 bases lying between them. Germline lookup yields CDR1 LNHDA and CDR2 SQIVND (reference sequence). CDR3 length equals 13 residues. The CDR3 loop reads CASSTTGNTEAFF. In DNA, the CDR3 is TGTGCCAGTAGTACGACAGGGAACACTGAAGCTTTCTTT.

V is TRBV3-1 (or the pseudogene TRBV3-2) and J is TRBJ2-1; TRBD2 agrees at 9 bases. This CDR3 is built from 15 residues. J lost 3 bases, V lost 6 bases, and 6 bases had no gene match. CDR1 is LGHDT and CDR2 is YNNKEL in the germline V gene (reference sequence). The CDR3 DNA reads TGTGCCAGCAGGTCTAGCGGGGTTAACTACAATGAGCAGTTCTTC. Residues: CASRSSGVNYNEQFF.

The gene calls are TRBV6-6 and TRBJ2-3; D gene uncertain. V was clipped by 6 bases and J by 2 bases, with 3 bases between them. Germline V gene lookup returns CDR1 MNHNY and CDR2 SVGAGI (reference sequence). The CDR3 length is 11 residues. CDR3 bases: TGTGCCAGCAGCCACACAGATACGCAGTATTTT. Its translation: CASSHTDTQYF.

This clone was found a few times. CDR3 sequence reads: CASGTFNTEAFF. CDR3 in DNA: TGTGCCAGCGGAACGTTTAACACTGAAGCTTTCTTT. J is TRBJ1-1 and V is TRBV6-5, with unresolved D. The V and J ends lost 8 bases and 2 bases respectively, with 9 bases between them. Germline V gives CDR1 MNHEY, CDR2 SVGAGI. CDR3 length equals 12 residues.

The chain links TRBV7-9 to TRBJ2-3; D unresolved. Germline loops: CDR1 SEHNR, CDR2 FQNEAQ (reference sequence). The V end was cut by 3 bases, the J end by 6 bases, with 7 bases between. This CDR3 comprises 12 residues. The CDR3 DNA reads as TGTGCCAGCAGCTTTGGTAAGGATACGCAGTATTTT. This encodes CASSFGKDTQYF.

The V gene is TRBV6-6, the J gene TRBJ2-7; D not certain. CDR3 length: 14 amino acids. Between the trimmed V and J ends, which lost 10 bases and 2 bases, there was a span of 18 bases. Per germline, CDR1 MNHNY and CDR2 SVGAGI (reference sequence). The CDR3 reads CAIQGKLGTYEQYF. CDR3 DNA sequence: TGTGCCATCCAAGGAAAATTAGGCACCTACGAGCAGTACTTC.

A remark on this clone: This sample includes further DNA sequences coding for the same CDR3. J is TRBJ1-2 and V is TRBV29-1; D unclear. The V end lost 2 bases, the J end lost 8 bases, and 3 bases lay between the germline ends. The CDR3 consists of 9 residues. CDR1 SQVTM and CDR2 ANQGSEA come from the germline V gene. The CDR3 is CSVESGYTF. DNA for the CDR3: TGCAGCGTTGAATCAGGCTACACCTTC.